This T cell receptor beta chain was sequenced during a study of memory CD4+ T cells and cytomegalovirus serostatus. Study background: Healthy Belgian adult donors included 9 or 10 CMV-positive and some 24 CMV-negative people. Study-wide findings and caveats: The CMV-associated TCR signature appears largely within the CD4+ memory repertoire.

The assay was immunoSEQ multiplex PCR, and TCRdb's table has in-frame clones only and misses some. There are over 25,000 clones in the sample; 60% to 85% occur only once, and 0.85% to 1.1% lies in the top ten. Single viable CD3+CD4+CD8-CD45RO+ cells were sorted as the memory CD4+ T cells. Serostatus was set by detecting CMV pp150, pp28, p38, p52 IgG. Positive selection with CD4 microbeads enriched total CD4+ T cells. Germline CDR1 and CDR2: MNHEY and SMNVEV (reference sequence). The CDR3 has 15 residues. With respect to this clone: The antigen is unknown. Germline is not matched at one junction end, which may reflect a read error.

The chain is built from TRBV27 and TRBJ2-5; tentatively, D is TRBD1 or TRBD2 (5 bases each). The receptor was isolated from an adult in good health and CMV-seronegative. Sequenced input: memory CD4+ T cells from blood. For the CDR3, the DNA is TGTGCCAGCAGTTCAGGTACCGGGACGCGAGAGACCCGGTACTTC. This codes for CASSSGTGTRETRYF.